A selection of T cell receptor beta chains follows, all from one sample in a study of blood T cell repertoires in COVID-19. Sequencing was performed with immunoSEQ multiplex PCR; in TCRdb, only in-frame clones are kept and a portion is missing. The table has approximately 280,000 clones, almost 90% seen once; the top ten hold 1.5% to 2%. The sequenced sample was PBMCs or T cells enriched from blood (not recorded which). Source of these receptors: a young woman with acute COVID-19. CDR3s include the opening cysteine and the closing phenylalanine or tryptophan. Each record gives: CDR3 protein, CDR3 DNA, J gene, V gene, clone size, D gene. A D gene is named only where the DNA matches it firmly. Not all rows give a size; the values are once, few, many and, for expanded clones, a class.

CDR3aa: CASSHRTSGRIGNEQFF; CDR3nt: TGTGCCAGCAGCCATCGGACTAGCGGGAGAATAGGCAATGAGCAGTTCTTC; j_gene: TRBJ2-1; v_gene: TRBV7-2; abundance: -; d_gene: TRBD2
CDR3aa: CASSISDRVAGYTF; CDR3nt: TGTGCCAGCAGTATCTCAGACAGGGTAGCTGGCTACACCTTC; j_gene: TRBJ1-2; v_gene: TRBV27; abundance: -; d_gene: TRBD1
CDR3aa: CASTHDRAGTDTQYF; CDR3nt: TGTGCCAGCACCCACGATAGAGCTGGCACAGATACGCAGTATTTT; j_gene: TRBJ2-3; v_gene: TRBV6-5; abundance: -; d_gene: -
CDR3aa: CASRASGDRNEQFF; CDR3nt: TGCGCCAGCAGGGCTAGCGGGGACAGGAATGAGCAGTTCTTC; j_gene: TRBJ2-1; v_gene: TRBV10-2; abundance: -; d_gene: -
CDR3aa: CASSPPDTGELFF; CDR3nt: TGCGCCAGCAGTCCGCCGGACACCGGGGAGCTGTTTTTT; j_gene: TRBJ2-2; v_gene: TRBV10-2; abundance: -; d_gene: -
CDR3aa: CASRRSGSSGNTGELFF; CDR3nt: TGCGCCAGCAGGCGTAGCGGGAGTAGTGGGAACACCGGGGAGCTGTTTTTT; j_gene: TRBJ2-2; v_gene: TRBV5-1; abundance: -; d_gene: TRBD2
CDR3aa: CASTRGPNTGELFF; CDR3nt: TGTGCCAGCACGCGGGGCCCGAACACCGGGGAGCTGTTTTTT; j_gene: TRBJ2-2; v_gene: TRBV28; abundance: once; d_gene: -
CDR3aa: CASSPIGTYEQYF; CDR3nt: TGTGCCAGCAGTCCCATCGGGACCTACGAGCAGTACTTC; j_gene: TRBJ2-7; v_gene: TRBV27; abundance: -; d_gene: -
CDR3aa: CASSVAGAAYGYTF; CDR3nt: TGTGCCAGCTCCGTTGCGGGGGCTGCCTATGGCTACACCTTC; j_gene: TRBJ1-2; v_gene: TRBV18; abundance: -; d_gene: -
CDR3aa: CAWSLQKVSGRGYEQYF; CDR3nt: TGTGCCTGGAGCCTACAGAAAGTGTCCGGGAGGGGATACGAGCAGTACTTC; j_gene: TRBJ2-7; v_gene: TRBV30; abundance: once; d_gene: TRBD2
CDR3aa: CASSLSRERIEKLFF; CDR3nt: TGTGCCAGCAGCCTAAGCAGGGAACGGATCGAAAAACTGTTTTTT; j_gene: TRBJ1-4; v_gene: TRBV7-2; abundance: -; d_gene: -
CDR3aa: CATVAGGGDEQFF; CDR3nt: TGTGCCACCGTAGCGGGAGGCGGGGATGAGCAGTTCTTC; j_gene: TRBJ2-1; v_gene: TRBV28; abundance: -; d_gene: TRBD2
CDR3aa: CASSALAGVDTQYF; CDR3nt: TGTGCCAGCAGCGCACTAGCGGGAGTTGATACGCAGTATTTT; j_gene: TRBJ2-3; v_gene: TRBV7-9; abundance: -; d_gene: TRBD2
CDR3aa: CASSRVEGVGTEAFF; CDR3nt: TGCGCCAGCAGTCGGGTAGAGGGCGTCGGCACTGAAGCTTTCTTT; j_gene: TRBJ1-1; v_gene: TRBV5-1; abundance: once; d_gene: -
CDR3aa: CASRSLRGRSGNTIYF; CDR3nt: TGTGCCAGCAGATCCCTGAGGGGGCGCTCTGGAAACACCATATATTTT; j_gene: TRBJ1-3; v_gene: TRBV11-2; abundance: -; d_gene: TRBD1
CDR3aa: CASSYPPVGAPYEQYF; CDR3nt: TGTGCCAGCAGTTACCCCCCAGTTGGAGCGCCCTACGAGCAGTACTTC; j_gene: TRBJ2-7; v_gene: TRBV6-6; abundance: -; d_gene: -
CDR3aa: CASQTGTGTNNEQFF; CDR3nt: TGTGCCAGCCAGACCGGGACAGGAACAAACAATGAGCAGTTCTTC; j_gene: TRBJ2-1; v_gene: TRBV25-1; abundance: -; d_gene: TRBD1
CDR3aa: CASRLAKNEQFF; CDR3nt: TGCGCCAGCAGACTAGCGAAAAATGAGCAGTTCTTC; j_gene: TRBJ2-1; v_gene: TRBV5-1; abundance: -; d_gene: TRBD2
CDR3aa: CASSPGGKVTEAFF; CDR3nt: TGTGCCAGCAGCCCTGGGGGGAAAGTCACTGAAGCTTTCTTT; j_gene: TRBJ1-1; v_gene: TRBV7-9; abundance: once; d_gene: -
CDR3aa: CASSRTSGSDSYEQYF; CDR3nt: TGTGCCAGCAGCCGGACTAGCGGGTCAGATTCCTACGAGCAGTACTTC; j_gene: TRBJ2-7; v_gene: TRBV7-2; abundance: -; d_gene: TRBD2
CDR3aa: CASSRGLAGDLGPGELFF; CDR3nt: TGTGCCAGCAGCCGGGGACTAGCGGGAGACCTGGGGCCCGGGGAGCTGTTTTTT; j_gene: TRBJ2-2; v_gene: TRBV9; abundance: -; d_gene: TRBD2
CDR3aa: CAISPSGTYSGANVLTF; CDR3nt: TGTGCCATCAGCCCTAGCGGGACTTACTCTGGGGCCAACGTCCTGACTTTC; j_gene: TRBJ2-6; v_gene: TRBV10-3; abundance: once; d_gene: TRBD2
CDR3aa: CASSPGTANSPLHF; CDR3nt: TGCGCCAGCAGCCCTGGGACAGCTAATTCACCCCTCCACTTT; j_gene: TRBJ1-6; v_gene: TRBV5-1; abundance: -; d_gene: TRBD1
CDR3aa: CASSQSIFSGRAWTGELFF; CDR3nt: TGTGCCAGCAGCCAATCTATATTTAGCGGGAGGGCCTGGACCGGGGAGCTGTTTTTT; j_gene: TRBJ2-2; v_gene: TRBV11-2; abundance: -; d_gene: TRBD2
CDR3aa: CASSTGIYSNQPQHF; CDR3nt: TGTGCCAGTAGTACGGGAATTTATAGCAATCAGCCCCAGCATTTT; j_gene: TRBJ1-5; v_gene: TRBV19; abundance: -; d_gene: -
CDR3aa: CSASRGGRNSNQPQHF; CDR3nt: TGCAGTGCTAGTAGAGGGGGCAGGAATAGCAATCAGCCCCAGCATTTT; j_gene: TRBJ1-5; v_gene: TRBV20-1; abundance: -; d_gene: TRBD1
CDR3aa: CASSQGAGVKTQYF; CDR3nt: TGTGCCAGCAGCCAAGGCGCGGGAGTCAAGACCCAGTACTTC; j_gene: TRBJ2-5; v_gene: TRBV3-1/TRBV3-2; abundance: -; d_gene: TRBD2
CDR3aa: CATSGQNTEAFF; CDR3nt: TGTGCCACCAGCGGACAGAACACTGAAGCTTTCTTT; j_gene: TRBJ1-1; v_gene: TRBV15; abundance: few; d_gene: -
CDR3aa: CASSLGRGPYEQYF; CDR3nt: TGTGCCAGCAGTTTAGGCAGGGGGCCCTACGAGCAGTACTTC; j_gene: TRBJ2-7; v_gene: TRBV27; abundance: once; d_gene: TRBD1
CDR3aa: CASSYLNSPLHF; CDR3nt: TGTGCCAGCAGCTATCTCAATTCACCCCTCCACTTT; j_gene: TRBJ1-6; v_gene: TRBV7-9; abundance: once; d_gene: -
CDR3aa: CASSRVPPNEAFF; CDR3nt: TGTGCCAGCAGCCGCGTACCCCCGAATGAAGCTTTCTTT; j_gene: TRBJ1-1; v_gene: TRBV21-1; abundance: -; d_gene: -
CDR3aa: CASSGAREQYF; CDR3nt: TGTGCCAGCAGTGGGGCTCGGGAGCAGTACTTC; j_gene: TRBJ2-7; v_gene: TRBV28; abundance: few; d_gene: -
CDR3aa: CASSKSGQVNTEAFF; CDR3nt: TGTGCCAGCAGCAAAAGCGGCCAGGTGAACACTGAAGCTTTCTTT; j_gene: TRBJ1-1; v_gene: TRBV4-2; abundance: -; d_gene: -
CDR3aa: CASSKLTGGLENEQFF; CDR3nt: TGTGCCAGCAGCAAACTAACGGGAGGGTTAGAGAATGAGCAGTTCTTC; j_gene: TRBJ2-1; v_gene: TRBV5-6; abundance: -; d_gene: TRBD2
CDR3aa: CASSPGQSGLYEQYF; CDR3nt: TGTGCCAGTAGTCCGGGACAGTCAGGGCTCTACGAGCAGTACTTC; j_gene: TRBJ2-7; v_gene: TRBV19; abundance: -; d_gene: TRBD1
CDR3aa: CASSQTGGSKNNEQFF; CDR3nt: TGTGCCAGCAGCCAGACAGGGGGCTCAAAGAACAATGAGCAGTTCTTC; j_gene: TRBJ2-1; v_gene: TRBV7-3; abundance: -; d_gene: TRBD1
CDR3aa: CAWSGAGQGAFNEQFF; CDR3nt: TGTGCCTGGAGTGGAGCCGGACAGGGGGCGTTCAATGAGCAGTTCTTC; j_gene: TRBJ2-1; v_gene: TRBV30; abundance: -; d_gene: TRBD1